This T cell receptor beta chain derives from a study of CD8 T cells in ankylosing spondylitis. This clonotype was seen at least ten times. Its antigen is as yet unknown. Study findings and constraints: As reported, disease-linked clones showed significant enrichment in matched ankylosing spondylitis synovial fluid.

Via MiXCR, TCRdb re-called the 5' RACE reads, giving one row per CDR3 protein. The table lists 150,000 to 200,000 distinct CDR3 sequences, around 10% of them singletons. Germline V lookup: CDR1 SGHRS, CDR2 YFSETQ. The CDR3 extends over 14 amino acids. Trimming took 1 base from V and 5 from J; bases not matched to a gene: 4. This sequence originates from a male donor with ankylosing spondylitis or in good health (not recorded which). Sequenced input: blood, either unsorted or a sorted T cell fraction (not recorded which). The chain couples TRBV5-1 to TRBJ1-2; 8 nucleotides agree with TRBD1. The CDR3 sequence: CASSLKQGVYGYTF. The CDR3 DNA sequence: TGCGCCAGCAGCTTGAAACAGGGGGTATATGGCTACACCTTC.